Following are 8 T cell receptor beta chains from one sample sequenced in a study of CDR3 diversity in severe acne. MiXCR was run by TCRdb on the PCR reads, yielding one entry per CDR3 protein. The sample lists more than 85,000 distinct CDR3 sequences, approximately 49% occurring once. The specimen sequenced was blood. Source of these receptors: a male donor with severe acne vulgaris.

The V gene is TRBV3-1, the J gene TRBJ1-2; D gene ambiguous. This CDR3 has 13 residues. CDR1 is LGHDT, CDR2 YNNKEL, per germline (reference sequence). V was pared by 8 bases and J by 5 bases, with 15 bases between. Here the CDR3 reads CASYQAGGYGYTF. CDR3 nucleotide sequence: TGTGCCAGCTACCAGGCAGGAGGTTATGGCTACACCTTC.

Remarks on this clonotype: A much more abundant neighbour one base away suggests this may be a read error. J is TRBJ1-1 and V is TRBV7-8; D remains unclear. This CDR3 spans 12 amino acids. Germline V gives CDR1 SGHVS, CDR2 FQNEAQ. CDR3 bases: TGTGCCGGCAGCTTATTGGGCAGAGAAGCTTTCTTT. Translation: CAGSLLGREAFF.

The chain links TRBV28 to TRBJ1-4, with D unresolved. CDR1 and CDR2 from the germline V gene are MDHEN and SYDVKM. The CDR3 has 13 residues. Trimming took 4 bases from V and 7 from J, leaving 10 bases between them. The CDR3 bases are TGTGCCAGCAGTTCGTGGGCAGGTGAAAAACTGTTTTTT. Its translation is CASSSWAGEKLFF.

The chain couples TRBV25-1 to TRBJ2-7; 10 bases align to TRBD1. The CDR3 extends over 15 amino acids. Trimming at V came to 1 base and at J to 7 bases, leaving 7 bases not matched to a gene. CDR1 and CDR2 (germline): MGHDK, SYGVNS. The CDR3 DNA follows: TGTGCCAGCAGTGAATCCCGGGACAGGGGTTGGGAGCAGTACTTC. It specifies CASSESRDRGWEQYF.

The chain combines TRBV2 with TRBJ1-5; no clear D gene. The CDR3 loop spans 15 amino acids. The V end lost 2 bases, the J end lost 3 bases, and 11 bases lay between the germline ends. CDR1 and CDR2 from the germline V gene are SNHLY and FYNNEI. The CDR3 protein is CASSEFAPDNQPQHF. DNA of the CDR3: TGTGCCAGCAGTGAATTCGCCCCAGACAATCAGCCCCAGCATTTT.

The chain joins TRBV7-9 to TRBJ1-5; 8 bases are shared with TRBD1. CDR3 length: 14 amino acids. In germline, CDR1 is SEHNR, CDR2 FQNEAQ (reference sequence). V lost 1 base and J lost 7; bases outside the gene matches: 3. The CDR3 DNA sequence: TGTGCCAGCAGCTTAGGACAGGGGATGCAGCCCCAGCATTTT. Encoded protein: CASSLGQGMQPQHF.

This chain joins TRBV25-1 and TRBJ2-2; the match to TRBD2 covers 8 bases. CDR1 MGHDK and CDR2 SYGVNS come from the germline V gene. V lost 8 bases to trimming and J lost 4 bases; unmatched junction nucleotides: 0. The CDR3 sequence is 12 residues long. CDR3 protein: CASRGGTGELFF. For the CDR3, the DNA is TGTGCCAGCCGGGGGGGCACCGGGGAGCTGTTTTTT.

For this clonotype: The conserved closing phenylalanine or tryptophan is absent in this CDR3, likely reflecting a read error. It is unclear where the CDR3 begins or ends on the DNA, so no DNA is shown, and the CDR3 is as TCRdb lists it. The gene calls are TRBV20-1 and TRBJ2-7. CDR1 is DFQATT and CDR2 is SNEGSKA in the germline V gene (reference sequence). The length of the CDR3 is 11 amino acids, counting both ends. CDR3 loop: CSAEEYYERYA.